One and the same sample provided the 31 T cell receptor beta chains below, sequenced in a study of sequential checkpoint blockade in melanoma (dated by TCRdb to between 2019 and 2020). The library was prepared using the immunoSEQ multiplex PCR assay. TCRdb mirrors the immuneACCESS table, restricted to in-frame sequences. Some clones are absent from its copies; in checked studies, under half trace to an unresolved V gene, and the reason for the others is unknown. Across this sample there are approximately 10,000 clones, with 74% seen only once. The ten largest clonotypes hold roughly 17% of the sample. The treatment or condition label of this sample denotes: randomized to nivolumab then ipilimumab (arm A) or the reverse (arm B). The material was CD8+ T cells sorted from blood (inferred from file names), obtained from a patient given nivolumab and ipilimumab in sequence. These receptors were collected from a human donor with melanoma.

This chain connects TRBV28 to TRBJ2-2; 10 bases are shared with TRBD2. V lost 8 bases and J lost 3; bases outside the gene matches: 6. The V gene's germline CDR1 is MDHEN and CDR2 SYDVKM. The CDR3 runs to 15 residues. The chain's CDR3 is CASSKLAGYTGELFF. CDR3 nucleotide sequence: TGTGCCAGCTCTAAACTAGCGGGGTACACCGGGGAGCTGTTTTTT.

V usage is TRBV9 and J usage is TRBJ1-5; D is undetermined. V shed 3 bases and J shed 0 bases, with 7 bases lying between them. The CDR3 sequence is 14 residues long. Germline V gives CDR1 SGDLS, CDR2 YYNGEE. CDR3 loop: CASSGNYSNQPQHF. The DNA for the CDR3 is TGTGCCAGCAGCGGGAACTATAGCAATCAGCCCCAGCATTTT.

J is TRBJ2-7 and V is TRBV28; D not resolved. This CDR3 has 16 residues. Trimming removed 7 bases at V and 6 bases at J, with 25 bases between. Germline CDR1 MDHEN, CDR2 SYDVKM. This CDR3 is CASTPPRARQPGEQYF. CDR3 DNA sequence: TGTGCCAGCACCCCCCCCCGCGCCAGGCAGCCTGGCGAGCAGTACTTC. Looking up the rest from reference TRBV28 and TRBJ2-7 gives the full variable domain: DVKVTQSSRYLVKRTGEKVFLECVQDMDHENMFWYRQDPGLGLRLIYFSYDVKMKEKGDIPEGYSVSREKKERFSLILESASTNQTSMYLCASTPPRARQPGEQYFGPGTRLTVT.

Note on this clone: At the DNA level, this CDR3 is encoded by other sequences in the same sample as well. The V call is TRBV7-9, the J call TRBJ2-1; 8 bases align to TRBD2. Trimming cost V 5 bases and J 0 bases; bases outside gene matches: 3. Per germline, CDR1 SEHNR and CDR2 FQNEAQ (reference sequence). This CDR3 spans 15 amino acids. The DNA of the CDR3 is TGTGCCAGCAGCCCCAGCGGGAGCTCCTACAATGAGCAGTTCTTC. Its protein is CASSPSGSSYNEQFF.

This clone was counted between two and nine times. Written as DNA, the CDR3 is TGTGCCAGTAGTATGGTCCTAGCGGGAGCTGGCGAGCAGTACTTC. Its translation: CASSMVLAGAGEQYF. The genes are TRBV19 and TRBJ2-7, with 10 nucleotides matching TRBD2. The junction had 8 bases not matched to a gene; V was cut back by 3 bases and J by 6 bases. Per the germline V gene, CDR1 is LNHDA and CDR2 is SQIVND (reference sequence). The CDR3 spans 15 residues.

Remarks on this clone: A much larger clone lies one base from this, so it may be a read error. The sample contains more than one DNA sequence encoding this CDR3. The V gene is TRBV4-1, the J gene TRBJ1-2; D gene unclear. The CDR3 extends over 15 amino acids. Trimming left V 4 bases short and J 4 bases short, with 16 bases between. Germline CDR1 reads MGHRA; CDR2 reads YSYEKL. The CDR3 DNA reads as TGCGCCAGCAGCCCCCTCAACACGGGAGTCTATGGCTACACCTTC. Translation gives CASSPLNTGVYGYTF.

The chain uses TRBV5-6 and TRBJ1-2; D is unresolved. Germline lookup yields CDR1 SGHDT and CDR2 YYEEEE. Trimming removed 0 bases from V and 4 bases from J, with 16 bases in between. The CDR3 loop spans 16 amino acids. CDR3 DNA: TGTGCCAGCAGCTTGGCCAGTAGCGGGAGAGGCTATGGCTACACCTTC. This encodes CASSLASSGRGYGYTF.

CDR3 bases: TGCGCCAGCAGTGAGTGGAGCGGGACGACCTACGAGCAGTACTTC. As protein: CASSEWSGTTYEQYF. The genes are TRBV10-2 and TRBJ2-7, with 7 bases lining up with TRBD2. This CDR3 has 15 residues. With V trimmed by 1 base and J by 2 bases, 5 bases remained unmatched. Germline CDR1 is WSHSY and CDR2 is SAAADI.

The chain uses TRBV5-1 and TRBJ2-7; TRBD2 matches at 7 bases. This CDR3 is 15 amino acids long. Germline assignment: CDR1 SGHRS and CDR2 YFSETQ. V lost 0 bases, J lost 0 bases, and 3 bases stayed unmatched. CDR3 sequence: CASSLGGGSSYEQYF. For the CDR3, the DNA is TGCGCCAGCAGCTTGGGAGGCGGGAGCTCCTACGAGCAGTACTTC.

This clone appeared once. The chain uses TRBV7-9 and TRBJ2-4; 9 nucleotides agree with TRBD2. The V and J ends lost 6 bases and 0 bases, in that order; junction bases with no gene match: 0. The CDR3 consists of 14 residues. Germline values: CDR1 SEHNR, CDR2 FQNEAQ (reference sequence). CDR3 sequence reads: CASRAGGAKNIQYF. Here the CDR3 DNA reads TGTGCCAGCAGAGCGGGAGGAGCCAAAAACATTCAGTACTTC.

This chain links TRBV9 with TRBJ2-6; TRBD2 agrees at 12 bases. Trimming removed 2 bases from V and 1 base from J; junction bases left unmatched: 7. This CDR3 is built from 19 residues. CDR1 is SGDLS and CDR2 is YYNGEE in the germline V gene. CDR3 sequence: CASSVRLAGDPSGANVLTF. The CDR3 region has the DNA TGTGCCAGCAGCGTCCGACTAGCGGGAGATCCTTCTGGGGCCAACGTCCTGACTTTC.

This clone came up once. The chain carries TRBV5-4 and TRBJ2-7, with TRBD2 identical over 7 bases. The V and J ends lost 4 bases and 3 bases, in that order; junction bases with no gene match: 4. The CDR3 totals 13 residues. Germline CDR1 reads SGHNT; CDR2 reads YYREEE (reference sequence). The CDR3 DNA follows: TGTGCCAGCAGCCCGGGACTACTCTACGAGCAGTACTTC. It is translated as CASSPGLLYEQYF.

This chain links TRBV5-6 with TRBJ1-2; a weak D match, TRBD1 (5 bases). CDR1 is SGHDT, CDR2 YYEEEE, per germline. This CDR3 is 14 amino acids long. Trimming pared 4 bases from V and 6 bases from J, leaving 16 bases between. DNA for the CDR3: TGTGCCAGCAGCGTAACGCAGGGAAGACATGGCTACACCTTC. Translation gives CASSVTQGRHGYTF. The whole variable domain, remainder taken from reference TRBV5-6 and TRBJ1-2, is DAGVTQSPTHLIKTRGQQVTLRCSPKSGHDTVSWYQQALGQGPQFIFQYYEEEERQRGNFPDRFSGHQFPNYSSELNVNALLLGDSALYLCASSVTQGRHGYTFGSGTRLTVV.

The chain recombines TRBV7-9 with TRBJ2-1; D possibly corresponds to TRBD2 (5 bases). Germline CDR1 and CDR2: SEHNR and FQNEAQ (reference sequence). The CDR3 is made up of 14 amino acids. Trimming stripped 5 bases from V and 3 bases from J, with 11 bases between. CDR3 sequence (DNA): TGTGCCAGCAGCCGCGGGCCTAACTACAATGAGCAGTTCTTC. As protein: CASSRGPNYNEQFF.

This clone came up a few times. The rearrangement uses TRBV5-8 and TRBJ2-5, with 11 bases that match TRBD1. V lost 2 bases, J lost 5 bases, and 5 bases stayed unmatched. The CDR3 length is 15 residues. Per germline, CDR1 SGHTS and CDR2 YDEGEE. This CDR3 reads CASSLGQGARETQYF. The CDR3, as DNA: TGTGCCAGCAGCTTAGGACAGGGGGCCCGGGAGACCCAGTACTTC.

The gene calls are TRBV27 and TRBJ2-2, with 8 bases aligning to TRBD2. CDR1 is MNHEY and CDR2 is SMNVEV in the germline V gene (reference sequence). The CDR3 covers 15 residues. Trimming at V came to 6 bases and at J to 9 bases, leaving 12 bases not matched to a gene. CDR3 in DNA: TGTGCCAGCAGAACGGGGGGGCCAGAAGACAGGGAGCTGTTTTTT. It encodes CASRTGGPEDRELFF.

This rearrangement joins TRBV9 to TRBJ2-2; TRBD2 matches 8 bases. Germline-derived CDR1 and CDR2 are SGDLS and YYNGEE. V lost 4 bases to trimming and J lost 6 bases; unmatched junction nucleotides: 11. CDR3 length: 16 amino acids. CDR3 nucleotide sequence: TGTGCCAGCAGCCCTCGGGAGGGAGGGGTAGCCGGGGAGCTGTTTTTT. The encoded protein is CASSPREGGVAGELFF.

This chain links TRBV6-1 with TRBJ2-5, with 12 nucleotides matching TRBD2. CDR1 and CDR2 from the germline V gene are MNHNS and SASEGT. V shed 5 bases and J 5 bases; nucleotides not matched to a gene: 6. This CDR3 is built from 15 residues. The CDR3 DNA reads as TGTGCCAGCAGTCCCCTAGCGGGGGGGCAGGAGACCCAGTACTTC. It specifies CASSPLAGGQETQYF.

This chain links TRBV27 with TRBJ2-7; 10 bases match TRBD1. Per the germline V gene, CDR1 is MNHEY and CDR2 is SMNVEV (reference sequence). The CDR3 consists of 15 residues. V trimming: 5 bases; J trimming: 7 bases; junction bases outside the gene matches: 11. DNA for the CDR3: TGTGCCAGCAGTGAATTCGACAGGGGGCGATGGGAGCAGTACTTC. Protein product: CASSEFDRGRWEQYF.

This clone has more than one count but fewer than ten. At the DNA level, this CDR3 is encoded by other sequences in the same sample as well. The V gene is TRBV7-9, the J gene TRBJ2-3; the D gene is possibly TRBD2 (5 bases). Germline-derived CDR1 and CDR2 are SEHNR and FQNEAQ (reference sequence). CDR3 size: 15 residues. With 5 bases removed from V and 0 bases from J, the gap between germline ends came to 12 bases. CDR3 amino acids: CASSPPGISTDTQYF. DNA of the CDR3: TGTGCCAGCAGCCCCCCCGGGATCAGCACAGATACGCAGTATTTT.

The chain links TRBV7-3 to TRBJ2-1; TRBD2 agrees at 8 bases. The germline V gene has CDR1 SGHTA and CDR2 FQGTGA. V was pared by 2 bases and J by 9 bases, with 9 bases of the junction left unmatched. The CDR3 sequence is 15 residues long. The CDR3 loop reads CASSLGGERGSEQFF. CDR3 DNA sequence: TGTGCCAGCAGCTTAGGGGGAGAGCGGGGGAGTGAGCAGTTCTTC.

This clone has just a few counts. This chain joins TRBV21-1 and TRBJ2-7; TRBD2, as called in the table, went unchecked against the DNA. TRBV21-1 is a recognized pseudogene. The CDR3 contains 15 residues. CDR3 amino acids: CASSKVAGSSYEQYF. The CDR3 DNA is TGTGCCAGCAGCAAAGTTGCGGGGTCCTCCTACGAGCAGTACTTC.

Concerning this clone: Other DNA sequences within the sample encode an identical CDR3. This rearrangement joins TRBV9 to TRBJ1-2; no reliable D call. CDR1 and CDR2 from the germline V gene are SGDLS and YYNGEE. With 1 base removed from V and 2 bases from J, the gap between germline ends came to 6 bases. This CDR3 comprises 13 residues. CDR3 region: CASSVTENYGYTF. CDR3 in DNA: TGTGCCAGCAGCGTAACTGAAAACTATGGCTACACCTTC.

This clone appeared a few times. The chain has TRBV6-6 and TRBJ1-5; no definite D call. The CDR3 sequence is 13 residues long. Germline-derived CDR1 and CDR2 are MNHNY and SVGAGI (reference sequence). V lost 6 bases to trimming and J lost 3 bases, with 9 bases between them. The CDR3 DNA follows: TGTGCCAGCAGCCAGGTTCTCAATCAGCCCCAGCATTTT. Its protein is CASSQVLNQPQHF.

The J gene is TRBJ2-3, the V gene TRBV27; TRBD1 might be the D (6 bases). Trimming left V 7 bases short and J 2 bases short, with 13 bases between. Germline V gives CDR1 MNHEY, CDR2 SMNVEV (reference sequence). There are 14 residues in the CDR3. Written as DNA, the CDR3 is TGTGCCAGCAAACTCGGACAGCCCACAGATACGCAGTATTTT. It codes for CASKLGQPTDTQYF.

The chain recombines TRBV28 with TRBJ1-2; TRBD1 aligns across 8 bases. CDR1 and CDR2 (germline): MDHEN, SYDVKM. V was pared by 6 bases and J by 4 bases, with 10 bases of the junction left unmatched. The CDR3 is 15 amino acids. The CDR3 DNA reads TGTGCCAGCAGACCCGAGCAGGGGGCTGGCTATGGCTACACCTTC. Translated: CASRPEQGAGYGYTF.

The J gene is TRBJ2-7, the V gene TRBV11-3; 7 bases match TRBD2. CDR1 and CDR2 from the germline V gene are SGHNT and YENEEA. J lost 5 bases, V lost 3 bases, and 7 bases had no gene match. The length of the CDR3 is 14 residues. CDR3 residues: CASSLNGEGDEQYF. The CDR3 DNA follows: TGTGCCAGCAGCTTGAACGGGGAGGGTGACGAGCAGTACTTC. Full variable domain (remainder filled in from reference TRBV11-3 and TRBJ2-7): EAGVVQSPRYKIIEKKQPVAFWCNPISGHNTLYWYLQNLGQGPELLIRYENEEAVDDSQLPKDRFSAERLKGVDSTLKIQPAELGDSAVYLCASSLNGEGDEQYFGPGTRLTVT.

The chain joins TRBV19 to TRBJ2-1, with a weak D call TRBD2 (5 bases). Trimming removed 6 bases at V and 12 bases at J, with 18 bases between. CDR1 is LNHDA, CDR2 SQIVND, per germline (reference sequence). The CDR3 loop spans 13 amino acids. The CDR3 DNA follows: TGTGCCAGTAGCCATTCTTCCGGAGGCTGGCAGTTCTTC. Amino acids: CASSHSSGGWQFF. Full variable domain (rest looked up from reference TRBV19 and TRBJ2-1): DGGITQSPKYLFRKEGQNVTLSCEQNLNHDAMYWYRQDPGQGLRLIYYSQIVNDFQKGDIAEGYSVSREKKESFPLTVTSAQKNPTAFYLCASSHSSGGWQFFGPGTRLTVL.

This clone has more than one count but fewer than ten. The CDR3 spells CASSGGVTEAFF. The DNA for the CDR3 is TGTGCCAGTAGTGGAGGAGTGACTGAAGCTTTCTTT. This chain uses TRBV19 with TRBJ1-1; D remains ambiguous. The CDR3 contains 12 residues. Per germline, CDR1 LNHDA and CDR2 SQIVND (reference sequence). The V and J ends lost 5 bases and 5 bases respectively, with 9 bases between them.

The chain couples TRBV7-8 to TRBJ1-5, with a weak D call TRBD1 (6 bases). The germline V gene encodes CDR1 SGHVS and CDR2 FQNEAQ. This CDR3 comprises 16 residues. Between the trimmed V and J ends, which lost 3 bases and 6 bases, there was a span of 18 bases. CDR3 sequence (DNA): TGTGCCAGCAGCTTTAGTAGCGATCAGGGGAGTCAGCCCCAGCATTTT. Protein product: CASSFSSDQGSQPQHF.

This clone was counted only a few times. A single base is all that separates this from a far larger clone, so a read error is likely. The chain joins TRBV6-4 to TRBJ2-2; weak D call: TRBD2 (5 bases). Germline values: CDR1 MRHNA, CDR2 SNTAGT. V gave up 3 bases and J gave up 7 bases, with 9 bases separating them. This CDR3 region has 13 residues. The CDR3 here is CASSEGSYGELFF. DNA of the CDR3: TGTGCCAGCAGTGAGGGGAGTTACGGGGAGCTGTTTTTT.